This T cell receptor beta chain emerged from a study of T cell changes during pregnancy in multiple sclerosis. Libraries were prepared by immunoSEQ multiplex PCR; TCRdb keeps only in-frame clonotypes and omits some of them. The top ten hold over 0.95% of the sample, which has about 83,000 clones, about 96% seen once. The clonotype was recovered from a female donor with multiple sclerosis, enrolled in a pregnancy study. This material consisted of peripheral blood, taken in the second trimester of pregnancy.

CDR3 in DNA: TGTGCCAGCAGTTACCAACTAGCGGGCACAGATACGCAGTATTTT. Residues: CASSYQLAGTDTQYF. The V call is TRBV6-5, the J call TRBJ2-3; 8 bases are shared with TRBD2. CDR1 is MNHEY and CDR2 is SVGAGI in the germline V gene. The CDR3 is 15 amino acids. J lost 1 base, V lost 2 bases, and 2 bases had no gene match.